This T cell receptor (beta chain) was sequenced for a study of regulatory T cells in long-lasting Graves disease. Specified time point: persistent/refractory GD, antithyroid drugs over 5 years with positive TRAb. Construction of the TCR library relied on RNA isolated from PBMCs. HTBI primers from iRepertoire and Arm-PCR of CDR3 regions yielded the TCR beta libraries. TCRdb reprocessed the multiplex PCR reads via MiXCR and lists one record per CDR3 protein. The sample holds roughly 700,000 distinct CDR3 sequences, around 30% seen once. This clonotype was recorded at least ten times. The CDR3 has 14 amino acids. CDR1 SQVTM and CDR2 ANQGSEA come from the germline V gene.

The source is a female donor with Graves disease. Here the sequenced sample was peripheral blood mononuclear cells (PBMCs), taken when the disease was refractory, from a patient treated with antithyroid drugs. The rearrangement joins TRBV29-1 to TRBJ1-1, with D possibly matching TRBD1 (6 bases). This chain's CDR3 is CGSGGQVSGTEAFF. As DNA, the CDR3 is TGCGGATCGGGGGGGCAGGTCTCCGGCACTGAAGCTTTCTTT.